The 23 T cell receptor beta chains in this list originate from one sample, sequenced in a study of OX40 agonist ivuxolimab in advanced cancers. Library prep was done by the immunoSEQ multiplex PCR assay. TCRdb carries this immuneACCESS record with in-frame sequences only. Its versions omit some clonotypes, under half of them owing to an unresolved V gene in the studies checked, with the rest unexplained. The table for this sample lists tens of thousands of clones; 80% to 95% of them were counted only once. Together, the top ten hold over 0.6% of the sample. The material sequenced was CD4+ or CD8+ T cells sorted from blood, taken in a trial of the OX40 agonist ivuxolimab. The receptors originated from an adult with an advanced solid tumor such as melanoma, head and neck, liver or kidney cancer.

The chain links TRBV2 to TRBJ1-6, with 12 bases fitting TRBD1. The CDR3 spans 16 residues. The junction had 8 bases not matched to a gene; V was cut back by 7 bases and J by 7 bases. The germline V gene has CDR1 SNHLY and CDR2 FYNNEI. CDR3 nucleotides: TGTGCCAGCACCGGGACAGGGGGCGGTGACAATTCACCCCTCCACTTT. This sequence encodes CASTGTGGGDNSPLHF.

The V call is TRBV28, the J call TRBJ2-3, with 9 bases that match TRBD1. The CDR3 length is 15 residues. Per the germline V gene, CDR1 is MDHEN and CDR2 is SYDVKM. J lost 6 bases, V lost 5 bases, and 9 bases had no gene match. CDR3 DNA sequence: TGTGCCAGCAGTCAGCCGGGACAGGGAGATGATACGCAGTATTTT. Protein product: CASSQPGQGDDTQYF.

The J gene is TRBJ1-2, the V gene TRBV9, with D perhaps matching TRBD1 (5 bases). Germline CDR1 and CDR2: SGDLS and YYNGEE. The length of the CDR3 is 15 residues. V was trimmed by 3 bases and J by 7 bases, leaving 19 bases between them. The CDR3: CASSDHLGRQGGYTF. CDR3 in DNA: TGTGCCAGCAGCGACCACTTGGGCCGGCAGGGTGGCTACACCTTC.

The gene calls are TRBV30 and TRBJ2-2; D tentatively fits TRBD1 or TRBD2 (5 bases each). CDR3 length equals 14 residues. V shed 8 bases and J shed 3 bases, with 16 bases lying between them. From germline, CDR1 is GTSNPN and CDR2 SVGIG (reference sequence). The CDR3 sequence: CATGGREYTGELFF. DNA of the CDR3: TGTGCCACCGGAGGCAGGGAGTACACCGGGGAGCTGTTTTTT.

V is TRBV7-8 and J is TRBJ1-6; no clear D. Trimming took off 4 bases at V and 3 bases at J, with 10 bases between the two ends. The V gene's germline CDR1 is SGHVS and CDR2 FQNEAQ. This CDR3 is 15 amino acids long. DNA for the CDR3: TGTGCCAGCAGCTCCGGGGTAAACTATAATTCACCCCTCCACTTT. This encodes CASSSGVNYNSPLHF.

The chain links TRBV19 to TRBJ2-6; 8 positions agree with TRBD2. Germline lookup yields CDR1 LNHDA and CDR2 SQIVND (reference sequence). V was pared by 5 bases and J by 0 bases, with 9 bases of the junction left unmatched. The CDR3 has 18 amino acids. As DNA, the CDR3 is TGTGCCAGTAGTCGCTCGGGACGGGGGGGCTCTGGGGCCAACGTCCTGACTTTC. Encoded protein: CASSRSGRGGSGANVLTF. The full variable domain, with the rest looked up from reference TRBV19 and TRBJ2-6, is DGGITQSPKYLFRKEGQNVTLSCEQNLNHDAMYWYRQDPGQGLRLIYYSQIVNDFQKGDIAEGYSVSREKKESFPLTVTSAQKNPTAFYLCASSRSGRGGSGANVLTFGAGSRLTVL.

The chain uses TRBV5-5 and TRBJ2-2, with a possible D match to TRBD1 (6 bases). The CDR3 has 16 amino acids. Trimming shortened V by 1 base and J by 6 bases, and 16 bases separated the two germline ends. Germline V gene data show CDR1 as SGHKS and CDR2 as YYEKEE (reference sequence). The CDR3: CASSLLRQRGSGELFF. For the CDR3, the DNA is TGTGCCAGCAGCTTGTTAAGACAAAGGGGGTCCGGGGAGCTGTTTTTT. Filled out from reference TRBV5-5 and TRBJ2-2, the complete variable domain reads DAGVTQSPTHLIKTRGQQVTLRCSPISGHKSVSWYQQVLGQGPQFIFQYYEKEERGRGNFPDRFSARQFPNYSSELNVNALLLGDSALYLCASSLLRQRGSGELFFGEGSRLTVL.

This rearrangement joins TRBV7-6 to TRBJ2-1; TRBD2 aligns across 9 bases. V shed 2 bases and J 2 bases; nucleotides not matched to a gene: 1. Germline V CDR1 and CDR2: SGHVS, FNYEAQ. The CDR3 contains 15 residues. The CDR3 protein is CASSLLAGAYNEQFF. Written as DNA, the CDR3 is TGTGCCAGCAGCTTATTAGCGGGAGCCTACAATGAGCAGTTCTTC.

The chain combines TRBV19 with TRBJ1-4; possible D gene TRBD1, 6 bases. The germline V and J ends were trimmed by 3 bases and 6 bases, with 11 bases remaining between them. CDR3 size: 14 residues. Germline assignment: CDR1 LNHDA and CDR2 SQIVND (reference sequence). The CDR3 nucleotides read TGTGCCAGTAGTATTATCAACAGGGATGAAAAACTGTTTTTT. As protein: CASSIINRDEKLFF.

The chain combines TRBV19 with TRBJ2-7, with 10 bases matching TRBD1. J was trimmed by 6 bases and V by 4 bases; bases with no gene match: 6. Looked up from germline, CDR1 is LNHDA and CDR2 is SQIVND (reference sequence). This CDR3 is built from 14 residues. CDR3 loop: CASSRRQGAGEQYF. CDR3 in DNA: TGTGCCAGTAGTAGAAGACAGGGGGCGGGCGAGCAGTACTTC.

The CDR3 protein is CASSFGQGATDTQYF. The CDR3 DNA is TGTGCCAGCAGCTTTGGCCAGGGGGCAACAGATACGCAGTATTTT. The chain carries TRBV11-1 and TRBJ2-3; 8 positions match TRBD1. Trimming cost V 3 bases and J 3 bases; bases outside gene matches: 5. CDR3 size: 15 residues. Germline V gives CDR1 SGHAT, CDR2 FQDESV (reference sequence). Complete variable domain (other parts from reference TRBV11-1 and TRBJ2-3): EAEVAQSPRYKITEKSQAVAFWCDPISGHATLYWYRQILGQGPELLVQFQDESVVDDSQLPKDRFSAERLKGVDSTLKIQPAELGDSAMYLCASSFGQGATDTQYFGPGTRLTVL.

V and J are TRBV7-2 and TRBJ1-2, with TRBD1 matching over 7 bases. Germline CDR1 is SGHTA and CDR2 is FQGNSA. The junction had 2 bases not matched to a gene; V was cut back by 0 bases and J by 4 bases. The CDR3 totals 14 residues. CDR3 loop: CASSLATGSYGYTF. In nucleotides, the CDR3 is TGTGCCAGCAGCTTAGCGACAGGGTCCTATGGCTACACCTTC.

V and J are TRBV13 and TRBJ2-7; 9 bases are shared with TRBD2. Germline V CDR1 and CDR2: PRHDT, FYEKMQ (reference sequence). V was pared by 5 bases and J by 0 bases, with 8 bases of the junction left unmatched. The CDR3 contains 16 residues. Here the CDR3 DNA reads TGTGCCAGCAGCCCGAGTCTGCGGGGGGGCTCCTACGAGCAGTACTTC. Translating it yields CASSPSLRGGSYEQYF. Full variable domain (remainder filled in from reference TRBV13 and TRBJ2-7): AAGVIQSPRHLIKEKRETATLKCYPIPRHDTVYWYQQGPGQDPQFLISFYEKMQSDKGSIPDRFSAQQFSDYHSELNMSSLELGDSALYFCASSPSLRGGSYEQYFGPGTRLTVT.

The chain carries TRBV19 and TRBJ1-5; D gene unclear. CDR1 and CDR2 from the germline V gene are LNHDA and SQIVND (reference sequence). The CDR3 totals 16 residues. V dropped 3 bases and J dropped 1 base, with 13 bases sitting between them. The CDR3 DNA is TGTGCCAGTAGTATCTTAGGGCTCGGAAGCAATCAGCCCCAGCATTTT. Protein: CASSILGLGSNQPQHF.

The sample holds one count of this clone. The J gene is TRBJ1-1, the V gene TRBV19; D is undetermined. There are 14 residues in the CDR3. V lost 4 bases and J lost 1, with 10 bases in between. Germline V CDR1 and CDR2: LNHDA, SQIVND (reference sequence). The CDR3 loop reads CASSSGRSNTEAFF. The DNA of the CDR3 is TGTGCCAGTAGTAGCGGGAGATCGAACACTGAAGCTTTCTTT.

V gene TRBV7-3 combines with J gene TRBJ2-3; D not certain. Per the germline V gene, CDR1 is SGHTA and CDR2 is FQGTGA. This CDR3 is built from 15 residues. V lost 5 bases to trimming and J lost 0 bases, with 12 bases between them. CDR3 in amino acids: CASSTSPTSTDTQYF. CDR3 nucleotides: TGTGCCAGCAGCACTTCCCCGACTAGCACAGATACGCAGTATTTT.

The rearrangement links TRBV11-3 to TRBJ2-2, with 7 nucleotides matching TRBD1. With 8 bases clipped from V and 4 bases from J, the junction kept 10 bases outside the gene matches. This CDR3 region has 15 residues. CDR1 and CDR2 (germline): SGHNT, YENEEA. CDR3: CASETGARGTGELFF. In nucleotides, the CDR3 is TGTGCCAGCGAAACAGGGGCCCGGGGCACCGGGGAGCTGTTTTTT.

The CDR3 region has the DNA TGTGCCAGTAGTTCCGGGACGCCGGGTAACTACGAGCAGTACTTC. Translation gives CASSSGTPGNYEQYF. The chain combines TRBV19 with TRBJ2-7; D possibly matches TRBD1 or TRBD2 (5 bases each). From germline, CDR1 is LNHDA and CDR2 SQIVND (reference sequence). This CDR3 is built from 15 residues. Trimming left V 5 bases short and J 3 bases short, with 17 bases between.

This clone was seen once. The CDR3 DNA sequence: TGTGCCTGGAAGACCCCAGGGGGCGGTAATCCCTATGGCTACACCTTC. Translating it yields CAWKTPGGGNPYGYTF. V usage is TRBV30 and J usage is TRBJ1-2; TRBD1 aligns across 8 bases. CDR3 size: 16 residues. V lost 4 bases, J lost 4 bases, and 14 bases stayed unmatched. Germline values: CDR1 GTSNPN, CDR2 SVGIG (reference sequence).

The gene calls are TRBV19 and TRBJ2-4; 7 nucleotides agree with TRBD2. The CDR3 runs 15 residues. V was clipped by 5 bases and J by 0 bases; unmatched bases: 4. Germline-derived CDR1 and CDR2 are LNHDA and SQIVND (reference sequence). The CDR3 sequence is CASSLAALAKNIQYF. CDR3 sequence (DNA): TGTGCCAGTAGTCTAGCGGCACTAGCCAAAAACATTCAGTACTTC.

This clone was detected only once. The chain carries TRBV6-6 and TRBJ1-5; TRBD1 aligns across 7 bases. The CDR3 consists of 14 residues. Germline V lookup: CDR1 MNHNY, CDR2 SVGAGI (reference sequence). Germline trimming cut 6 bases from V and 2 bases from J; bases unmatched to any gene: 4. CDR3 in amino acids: CASRDDRGNQPQHF. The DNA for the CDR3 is TGTGCCAGCAGAGATGACAGGGGCAATCAGCCCCAGCATTTT.

The CDR3 coding sequence is TGTGCCAGTAGTCTGAGCGGATACTCCTACGAGCAGTACTTC. Its translation: CASSLSGYSYEQYF. The gene calls are TRBV19 and TRBJ2-7, with a possible D match to TRBD2 (5 bases). Germline loops: CDR1 LNHDA, CDR2 SQIVND (reference sequence). V lost 5 bases and J lost 0, with 11 bases in between. This CDR3 comprises 14 residues.

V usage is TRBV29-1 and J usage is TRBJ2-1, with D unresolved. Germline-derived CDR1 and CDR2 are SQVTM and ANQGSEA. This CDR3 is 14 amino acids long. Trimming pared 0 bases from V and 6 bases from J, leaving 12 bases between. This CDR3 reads CSVEDPPRGNEQFF. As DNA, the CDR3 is TGCAGCGTTGAAGATCCCCCGAGAGGCAATGAGCAGTTCTTC.